This TCR beta chain is from a study of T cell responses to AZD1222 COVID-19 vaccine. Study-wide findings and caveats: Nearly half of unique spike-specific TCRs reportedly avoided B.1.351 and B.1.1.7 mutated regions.

Some clones are missing from TCRdb's copy, which holds only in-frame ones; the method was immunoSEQ multiplex PCR. The sample has 95,000 to 150,000 clones; around 87% are singletons. A remark on this clone: Its antigen is currently unknown.

The V gene's germline CDR1 is LNHDA and CDR2 SQIVND (reference sequence). The V and J ends lost 8 bases and 7 bases, in that order; junction bases with no gene match: 3. The CDR3 totals 11 residues. The specimen comprised peripheral blood, sampled 28 days after the second AZD1222 dose. The chain has TRBV19 and TRBJ1-1; 8 bases fit TRBD1. This receptor was obtained from an adult who received the AZD1222 COVID-19 vaccine. CDR3 in amino acids: CASGQGGEAFF. In DNA form, the CDR3 reads TGTGCCAGTGGACAGGGAGGTGAAGCTTTCTTT.